The 5 T cell receptor beta chains in this list originate from one sample, sequenced in a study of CXCR3-negative and CXCR3-positive naive CD8 T cells. The method, 5' RACE with UMI labels, was used to prepare the TRB cDNA libraries. With the 5' RACE reads reprocessed, TCRdb shows one record per CDR3 protein and no DNA. The repertoire shows tens of thousands of distinct CDR3 sequences; the top ten hold roughly 1.5%. Sequenced input: naive CXCR3- CD8+ T cells from blood. Subset given: CD45RO-CCR7+CD27+CD95- naive CD8+ T cells lacking CXCR3 (TNR3-). All receptors derive from a human donor in good health. Some clones in this sample may be carry-over from other donors' samples.

The chain combines TRBV27 with TRBJ2-7; TCRdb selects TRBD1, and the lack of DNA leaves this call unchecked. This CDR3 region has 14 residues. CDR1 MNHEY and CDR2 SMNVEV come from the germline V gene (reference sequence). The CDR3 here is CASSLGGQGSEQYF.

The V gene is TRBV6-5, the J gene TRBJ2-1. Germline V lookup: CDR1 MNHEY, CDR2 SVGAGI. The CDR3 is 15 amino acids. The CDR3 region is CASSYSLSSYNEQFF.

The chain is built from TRBV6-6 and TRBJ2-3; no DNA is available, so the TRBD2 call from TCRdb remains unchecked. CDR1 and CDR2 (germline): MNHNY, SVGAGI (reference sequence). The CDR3 runs 14 residues. The chain's CDR3 is CASSQEGGGDTQYF.

According to its frequency, this clonotype is medium-sized. Here the CDR3 reads CASSLSTGGYEQYF. V usage is TRBV7-6 and J usage is TRBJ2-7; TCRdb gives TRBD1 as the D gene, but with no DNA this cannot be confirmed. This CDR3 has 14 amino acids. CDR1 is SGHVS, CDR2 FNYEAQ, per germline.

This chain uses TRBV7-6 with TRBJ1-6; the D call from TCRdb, TRBD1, cannot be confirmed without DNA. This CDR3 has 14 amino acids. Germline lookup yields CDR1 SGHVS and CDR2 FNYEAQ. The CDR3 reads CASSLPGTNSPLHF.